The sequence of this TCR beta chain was determined in a study of memory CD4+ T cells and cytomegalovirus serostatus. CDR3 length equals 16 residues. V trimming: 4 bases; J trimming: 2 bases; junction bases outside the gene matches: 8. CDR1 and CDR2 (germline): LGHNA, YSLEER. Single viable CD3+CD4+CD8-CD45RO+ cells were sorted as the memory CD4+ T cells. Some clones are missing from TCRdb's copy, which holds only in-frame ones; the method was immunoSEQ multiplex PCR. This sample has 50,000 or so clones; roughly 72% occur once, and the top ten carry 1.5% to 2%. The source of this sequence is an adult in good health and CMV-seronegative. The source material was memory CD4+ T cells from blood. This sequence joins TRBV4-3 and TRBJ1-3, with TRBD1 identical over 7 bases. The CDR3, as DNA: TGCGCCAGCAGCCTGATTGGACAGGTCCCTGGAAACACCATATATTTT. It yields the protein CASSLIGQVPGNTIYF.